This TCR beta chain was identified in a study of regulatory T cells in long-lasting Graves disease. The time point: newly diagnosed GD, antithyroid drugs for less than 3 months. With RNA extracted from PBMCs as input, the TCR library was made. This clonotype was recorded many times. Construction of the TCR beta libraries employed iRepertoire HTBI primers in conjunction with Arm-PCR of CDR3 regions. TCRdb passed the multiplex PCR reads through MiXCR, listing each CDR3 protein once. The repertoire consists of roughly 610,000 distinct CDR3 sequences, with around 15% occurring once and the leading ten covering 15% to 20%. These data also featured in a second study, about T cells in Graves' hyperthyroidism and ophthalmopathy. Per that study: During a first-round RT-PCR of the TCR CDR3, the HTBI primer set was used.

Sequencing was performed on peripheral blood mononuclear cells (PBMCs), taken at new diagnosis, from a patient treated with antithyroid drugs. The receptor was isolated from a woman younger than 45 with Graves disease.

CDR3 loop: CASSLVQVGARTEAFF. The CDR3 region has the DNA TGTGCCAGCAGCTTAGTACAGGTCGGGGCCAGGACTGAAGCTTTCTTT. This chain connects TRBV7-2 to TRBJ1-1; D may be TRBD1 (5 bases). This CDR3 contains 16 residues. Germline CDR1 is SGHTA and CDR2 is FQGNSA. Deletions cut 1 base from V and 5 bases from J, with 17 bases between.